These 13 T cell receptor beta chains share one sample of origin, sequenced in a study of blood T cell repertoires in COVID-19. Generated by immunoSEQ multiplex PCR, the TCRdb table keeps only in-frame clones and is missing some. The sample records 100,000 to 120,000 clones, roughly 79% being singletons. Source material: peripheral blood. Receptors originate from a woman in her 70s with acute or convalescent COVID-19.

The chain joins TRBV19 to TRBJ2-5; weak D call: TRBD2 (5 bases). V dropped 3 bases and J dropped 5 bases, with 13 bases sitting between them. From germline, CDR1 is LNHDA and CDR2 SQIVND (reference sequence). CDR3 length: 14 amino acids. The CDR3 is CASSIGGRGETQYF. CDR3 bases: TGTGCCAGTAGTATTGGTGGGCGCGGGGAGACCCAGTACTTC.

This chain uses TRBV12-5 with TRBJ1-1, with D perhaps TRBD1 (5 bases). The CDR3 spans 12 residues. The germline CDR1 and CDR2 sequences are LGHNT and FRNRAP. The V and J ends lost 6 bases and 7 bases respectively, with 12 bases between them. CDR3 bases: TGTGCTAGTGGCTTAGTTAGGGGTGAAGCTTTCTTT. It codes for CASGLVRGEAFF.

V gene TRBV7-2 combines with J gene TRBJ1-6, with TRBD1 as a possible D gene (5 bases). Trimming removed 6 bases at V and 9 bases at J, with 21 bases between. The CDR3 is 16 amino acids. Germline CDR1 SGHTA, CDR2 FQGNSA. CDR3 in DNA: TGTGCCAGCAGAGTCCAAACAGGTGGGGATAGTTCACCCCTCCACTTT. Translated, it gives CASRVQTGGDSSPLHF.

In nucleotides, the CDR3 is TGTGCCAGCAGTGCACAGGGGAGGCTAGCGAACGAGCAGTACTTC. Its translation is CASSAQGRLANEQYF. V is TRBV28 and J is TRBJ2-7, with D possibly matching TRBD1 (7 bases). CDR3 length: 15 residues. V was trimmed by 5 bases and J by 5 bases, leaving 19 bases between them. CDR1 is MDHEN and CDR2 is SYDVKM in the germline V gene.

The V gene is TRBV19, the J gene TRBJ1-5, with TRBD1 matching 9 bases. V lost 6 bases, J lost 1 base, and 1 base stayed unmatched. The germline gives CDR1 LNHDA, CDR2 SQIVND (reference sequence). The CDR3 length is 14 residues. In DNA form, the CDR3 reads TGTGCCAGTAGGGGACAGGGCAGCAATCAGCCCCAGCATTTT. It codes for CASRGQGSNQPQHF.

This clone was picked up one time. The chain couples TRBV29-1 to TRBJ2-3; D may be TRBD1 or TRBD2 (9 bases each). Trimming removed 6 bases at V and 0 bases at J, with 34 bases between. From germline, CDR1 is SQVTM and CDR2 ANQGSEA. The CDR3 covers 21 residues. The CDR3 reads CSVRRDREPSGAQGSTDTQYF. For the CDR3, the DNA is TGCAGCGTACGCCGGGACAGGGAGCCTAGCGGGGCCCAGGGAAGCACAGATACGCAGTATTTT.

This clone was observed a single time. The chain has TRBV30 and TRBJ1-1; D not certain. The CDR3 totals 13 residues. Germline V gives CDR1 GTSNPN, CDR2 SVGIG (reference sequence). Trimming pared 3 bases from V and 4 bases from J, leaving 12 bases between. The CDR3 sequence: CAWSVRRSTEAFF. The CDR3 DNA follows: TGTGCCTGGAGCGTACGGAGGAGCACTGAAGCTTTCTTT.

V gene TRBV6-1 combines with J gene TRBJ2-1, with TRBD1 identical over 10 bases. CDR1 and CDR2 from the germline V gene are MNHNS and SASEGT. CDR3 length: 16 amino acids. With V trimmed by 1 base and J by 5 bases, 5 bases remained unmatched. CDR3: CASSEGDRGGNNEQFF. DNA of the CDR3: TGTGCCAGCAGTGAAGGGGACAGGGGAGGTAACAATGAGCAGTTCTTC.

This chain connects TRBV11-2 to TRBJ2-5; 9 bases are shared with TRBD2. CDR1 is SGHAT and CDR2 is FQNNGV in the germline V gene. The CDR3 is 15 residues long. J was trimmed by 4 bases and V by 1 base; bases with no gene match: 4. The CDR3 DNA is TGTGCCAGCAGCTTAGTTTTGACTAGCGGAGAGACCCAGTACTTC. This sequence encodes CASSLVLTSGETQYF.

This chain connects TRBV3-1 (or the pseudogene TRBV3-2) to TRBJ2-1; 10 bases are a match to TRBD2. CDR1 and CDR2 from the germline V gene are LGHDT and YNNKEL (reference sequence). The CDR3 loop spans 16 amino acids. With 1 base clipped from V and 3 bases from J, the junction kept 3 bases outside the gene matches. The CDR3 DNA sequence: TGTGCCAGCAGCCAAGCTAGCGGGGGATACTACAATGAGCAGTTCTTC. Encoded protein: CASSQASGGYYNEQFF.

The V and J genes are TRBV28 and TRBJ2-3; 9 bases line up with TRBD2. Germline V gives CDR1 MDHEN, CDR2 SYDVKM. The trim removed 8 bases at V and 1 base at J, leaving 7 bases unmatched. The CDR3 has 15 residues. For the CDR3, the DNA is TGTGCCAGCCAAAGCGGGAGGTGGGGCACAGATACGCAGTATTTT. Protein product: CASQSGRWGTDTQYF.

Of note for this clone: Relative to the germline gene, one junction end is altered; a read error may explain this. The rearrangement links TRBV28 to TRBJ2-7; 7 bases are shared with TRBD2. The CDR3 consists of 11 residues. The V gene's germline CDR1 is MDHEN and CDR2 SYDVKM. The DNA for the CDR3 is TGTGCCAGCAGTACCACCGGGGGGAGTGCCTTC. This encodes CASSTTGGSAF.

The V call is TRBV30, the J call TRBJ2-1; 16 nucleotides agree with TRBD2. Germline V gene data show CDR1 as GTSNPN and CDR2 as SVGIG (reference sequence). The trim removed 2 bases at V and 0 bases at J, leaving 4 bases unmatched. The CDR3 consists of 18 residues. The CDR3 nucleotides read TGTGCCTGGAGTCGGGGACTAGCGGGGGGGAGCTCCTACAATGAGCAGTTCTTC. It specifies CAWSRGLAGGSSYNEQFF.